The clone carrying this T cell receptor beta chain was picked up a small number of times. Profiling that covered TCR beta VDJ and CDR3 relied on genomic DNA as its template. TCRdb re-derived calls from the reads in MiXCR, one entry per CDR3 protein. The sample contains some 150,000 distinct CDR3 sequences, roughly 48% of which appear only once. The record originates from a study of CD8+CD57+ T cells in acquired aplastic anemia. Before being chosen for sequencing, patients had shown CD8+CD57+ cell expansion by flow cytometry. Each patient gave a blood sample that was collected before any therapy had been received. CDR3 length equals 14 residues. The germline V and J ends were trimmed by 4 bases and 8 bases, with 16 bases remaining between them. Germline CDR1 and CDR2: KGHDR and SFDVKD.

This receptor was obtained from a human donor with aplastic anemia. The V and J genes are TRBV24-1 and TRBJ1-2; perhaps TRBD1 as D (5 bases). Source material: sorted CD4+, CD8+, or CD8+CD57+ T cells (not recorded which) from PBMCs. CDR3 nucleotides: TGTGCCACCAGTGACATCGGGGGGGTTGGCGGCTACACCTTC. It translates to CATSDIGGVGGYTF.